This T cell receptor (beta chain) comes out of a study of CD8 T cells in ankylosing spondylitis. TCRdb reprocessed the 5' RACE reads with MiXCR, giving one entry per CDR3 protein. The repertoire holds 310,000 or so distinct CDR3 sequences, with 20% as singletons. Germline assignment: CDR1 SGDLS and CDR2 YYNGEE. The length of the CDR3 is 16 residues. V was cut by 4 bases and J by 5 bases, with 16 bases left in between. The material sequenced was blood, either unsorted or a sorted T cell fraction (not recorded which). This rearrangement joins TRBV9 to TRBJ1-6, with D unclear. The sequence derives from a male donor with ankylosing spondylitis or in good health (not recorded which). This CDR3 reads CASSPPWAEDNSPLHF. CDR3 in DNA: TGTGCCAGCAGCCCCCCATGGGCGGAAGATAATTCACCCCTCCACTTT.